The clone carrying this TCR beta chain was counted ten times or more. Antigen: not known. This specimen comes from a study of T cells after posttransplantation cyclophosphamide. Regarding the study as a whole: Recipient CMV seropositivity and CMV reactivation strongly tracked TRB clonality. Donor-recipient repertoire similarity was low at 1-2 months, rising over year one.

CDR3 length: 13 amino acids. Germline V gene sequence: CDR1 SGHNT, CDR2 YYREEE (reference sequence). The V segment lost 4 bases and the J segment 8 bases; nucleotides outside the gene matches: 6. On the day of bone marrow donation, the related graft donor provided peripheral blood. The assay was immunoSEQ multiplex PCR, and TCRdb's table has in-frame clones only and misses some. The sample holds roughly 41,000 clones, and no clone turns up only once. The sample taken for sequencing was PBMCs. V and J are TRBV5-4 and TRBJ1-2; 9 nucleotides agree with TRBD1. This sequence originates from a man aged 25 to 40 in good health and a related stem cell transplant donor. The CDR3 sequence: CASSPGTGSGYTF. The CDR3 bases are TGTGCCAGCAGCCCAGGGACAGGGAGCGGCTACACCTTC.